This TCR beta chain was sequenced in a study of cytomegalovirus exposure and HLA in healthy donors. Looking at the study overall: Researchers found that about 84% of some 400 genotyped donors fell within the Caucasian-associated ancestry cluster.

Germline-derived CDR1 and CDR2 are MGHDK and SYGVNS. V lost 4 bases and J lost 4, with 13 bases in between. This CDR3 region has 14 residues. The PCR employed 60 Vbeta primers together with 13 Jbeta primers. The table came from immunoSEQ multiplex PCR; TCRdb's copy has only in-frame clones and leaves some out. The repertoire includes about 170,000 clones, over 80% of them detected once, and 1.2% sits in the top ten. The source of this sequence is a boy aged 2 to 9 in good health and CMV-seronegative. This chain links TRBV25-1 with TRBJ1-2, with D possibly TRBD1 on 6 matching bases. Specimen: PBMCs. The CDR3 nucleotides read TGTGCCAGCAGTGGATCGACAGGCCTCTATGGCTACACCTTC. Its protein product is CASSGSTGLYGYTF.